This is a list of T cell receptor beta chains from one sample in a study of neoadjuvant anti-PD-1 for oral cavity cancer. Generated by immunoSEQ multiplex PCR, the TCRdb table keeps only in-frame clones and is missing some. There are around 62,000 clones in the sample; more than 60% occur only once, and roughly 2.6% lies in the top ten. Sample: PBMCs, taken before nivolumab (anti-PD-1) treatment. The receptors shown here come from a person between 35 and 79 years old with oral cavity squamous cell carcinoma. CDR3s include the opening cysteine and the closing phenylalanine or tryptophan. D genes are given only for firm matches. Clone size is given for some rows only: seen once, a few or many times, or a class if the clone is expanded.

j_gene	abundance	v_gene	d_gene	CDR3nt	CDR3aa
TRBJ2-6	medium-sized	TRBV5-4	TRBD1	TGTGCCAGCAGCTATGGACAGGGAGTCTTTGGGGCCAACGTCCTGACTTTC	CASSYGQGVFGANVLTF
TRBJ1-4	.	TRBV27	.	TGTGCCAGCAGTCAAAACAGGCTATCCAACCGGAATGAAAAACTGTTTTTT	CASSQNRLSNRNEKLFF
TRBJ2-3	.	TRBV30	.	TGTGCCTGGAGTGTAACAGCCACAGATACGCAGTATTTT	CAWSVTATDTQYF
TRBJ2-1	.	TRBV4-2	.	TGTGCCAGCAGCCAGGCAACTAGTATAGATGAGCAGTTCTTC	CASSQATSIDEQFF
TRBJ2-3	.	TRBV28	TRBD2	TGTGCCAGCAGCCATCCCGGGACTAGCGGGAGTGGGTTTTGGGATACGCAGTATTTT	CASSHPGTSGSGFWDTQYF
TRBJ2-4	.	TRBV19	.	TGTGCCAGTAGTATAGAAGGGGGGAGTGGGAACATTCAGTACTTC	CASSIEGGSGNIQYF
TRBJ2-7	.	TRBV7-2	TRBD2	TGTGCCAGCAGCTTCCTCGGACTAGGTGCGTACTTC	CASSFLGLGAYF
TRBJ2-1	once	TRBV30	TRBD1	TGTGCCTGGAGTGGGGACAGTAACAATGAGCAGTTCTTC	CAWSGDSNNEQFF
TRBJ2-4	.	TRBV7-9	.	TGTGCCAGCGGGTTAGGACCAATTGAGGTAGCCAAAAACATTCAGTACTTC	CASGLGPIEVAKNIQYF
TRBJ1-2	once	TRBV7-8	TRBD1	TGTGCCAGCAGCAAAGGGACAGGAGCTAGTACGGAGGGCTACACCTTC	CASSKGTGASTEGYTF
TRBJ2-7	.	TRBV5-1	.	TGCGCCAGCAGCTTGGATCTGGGTGGCGACGAGCAGTACTTC	CASSLDLGGDEQYF
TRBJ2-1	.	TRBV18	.	TGTGCCAGCTCACCACTACCCGGGGTAACGAACAATGAGCAGTTCTTC	CASSPLPGVTNNEQFF
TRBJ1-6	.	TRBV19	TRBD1	TGTGCCAGCCGGGACAGGGGAGGATCACCCCTCCACTTT	CASRDRGGSPLHF
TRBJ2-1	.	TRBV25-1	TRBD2	TGTGCCAGCAGTGAAATCGGGACTAGCAAAAATGAGCAGTTCTTC	CASSEIGTSKNEQFF
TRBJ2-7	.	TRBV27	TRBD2	TGTGCCAGCAGTTTATCGGCTAGCGGGAGCCGCGAGCAGTACTTC	CASSLSASGSREQYF
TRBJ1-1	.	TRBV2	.	TGTGCCAGCAGTGGATCTATGAACACTGAAGCTTTCTTT	CASSGSMNTEAFF
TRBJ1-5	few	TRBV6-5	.	TGTGCCAGCAGTTATTTCCAGGGGCAGCCCCAGCATTTT	CASSYFQGQPQHF
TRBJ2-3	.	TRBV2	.	TGTGCCAGCCTAGCCGGGACGCAGTATTTT	CASLAGTQYF
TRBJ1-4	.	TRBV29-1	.	TGCAGCGCCCGGGACTCCTTAAGTGAAAAACTGTTTTTT	CSARDSLSEKLFF
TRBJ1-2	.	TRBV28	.	TGTGCCAGCAGTTTATCAGTCAGGGATTCGCGCTACACCTTC	CASSLSVRDSRYTF
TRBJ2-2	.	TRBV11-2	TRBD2	TGTGCCAGCACCCCGACTAGCGGGAGTGTGGAGCTGTTTTTT	CASTPTSGSVELFF
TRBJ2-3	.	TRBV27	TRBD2	TGTGCCAGCAGTTCTAGCGGGAGGGTAGGCGATACGCAGTATTTT	CASSSSGRVGDTQYF